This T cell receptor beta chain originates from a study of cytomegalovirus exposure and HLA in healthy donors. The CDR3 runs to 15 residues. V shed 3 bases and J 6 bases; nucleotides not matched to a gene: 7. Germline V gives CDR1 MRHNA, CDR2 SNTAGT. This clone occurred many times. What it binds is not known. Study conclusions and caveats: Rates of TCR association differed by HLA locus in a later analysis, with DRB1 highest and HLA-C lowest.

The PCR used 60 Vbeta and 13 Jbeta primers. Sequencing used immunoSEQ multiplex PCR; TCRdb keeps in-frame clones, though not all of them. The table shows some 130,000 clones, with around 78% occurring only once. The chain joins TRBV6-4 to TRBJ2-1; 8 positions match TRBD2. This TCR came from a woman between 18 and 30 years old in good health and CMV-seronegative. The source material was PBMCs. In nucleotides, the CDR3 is TGTGCCAGCAGTGAGAGCGGGAGCCCTTCCAATGAGCAGTTCTTC. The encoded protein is CASSESGSPSNEQFF.